The rows below give T cell receptor beta chains drawn from one sample of a study of regulatory T cells in long-lasting Graves disease. TCRdb passed the multiplex PCR reads through MiXCR, listing each CDR3 protein once. This table holds 390,000 or so distinct CDR3 sequences, about 10% found once. This same sample was also taken into another study, of T cells in Graves' hyperthyroidism and ophthalmopathy.

The sequencing used peripheral blood mononuclear cells (PBMCs), collected at new diagnosis, from a patient treated with antithyroid drugs. The receptor source for this set is a young woman with Graves disease. CDR3s include the opening cysteine and the closing phenylalanine or tryptophan. A D gene is named only where the DNA matches it firmly. Size is omitted from some rows. Given values are once, few, many or a class for expanded clones.

d_gene	abundance	j_gene	v_gene	CDR3aa	CDR3nt
TRBD1	many	TRBJ2-3	TRBV7-2	CASSPMSAGGTDTQYF	TGTGCCAGCAGCCCCATGTCTGCAGGGGGTACAGATACGCAGTATTTT
TRBD1	-	TRBJ2-7	TRBV28	CASSFSGTGVGKDKQYF	TGTGCCAGCAGTTTTTCCGGGACAGGGGTCGGGAAGGACAAGCAGTACTTC
TRBD2	few	TRBJ2-2	TRBV4-1	CASSRVGGTHVGELFF	TGCGCCAGCAGCCGGGTGGGGGGGACCCACGTCGGGGAGCTGTTTTTT
TRBD2	few	TRBJ2-1	TRBV11-2	CASSQVIGRQNNEQFF	TGTGCCAGCAGCCAAGTGATCGGGAGGCAGAACAATGAGCAGTTCTTC
TRBD2	many	TRBJ2-5	TRBV2	CASLASGREETQYF	TGTGCCAGCCTGGCTAGCGGGAGGGAAGAGACCCAGTACTTC
TRBD2	many	TRBJ2-1	TRBV5-1	CASSIGVGGSSYNEQFF	TGCGCCAGCAGCATTGGTGTGGGCGGGAGCTCCTACAATGAGCAGTTCTTC
TRBD2	many	TRBJ2-7	TRBV28	CASSLTSGRANAYEQYF	TGTGCCAGCAGTTTGACTAGCGGGAGGGCCAACGCCTACGAGCAGTACTTC
-	many	TRBJ1-6	TRBV30	CAWNLNSPLHF	TGTGCCTGGAATTTAAATTCACCCCTCCACTTT
-	many	TRBJ1-1	TRBV7-2	CASSLGLGGNTEAFF	TGTGCCAGCAGCTTAGGTCTGGGGGGGAACACTGAAGCTTTCTTT
-	few	TRBJ2-5	TRBV7-3	CASSSELGETQYF	TGTGCCAGCAGCTCCGAGCTAGGAGAGACCCAGTACTTC
-	many	TRBJ1-1	TRBV20-1	CSASMGHRLGTEAFF	TGCAGTGCTAGTATGGGACACCGCCTGGGCACTGAAGCTTTCTTT
TRBD2	many	TRBJ2-7	TRBV19	CASSGLAGREQYF	TGTGCCAGCTCGGGACTAGCGGGACGCGAGCAGTACTTC
TRBD1	many	TRBJ2-1	TRBV24-1	CATSDFGGDRGYNEQFF	TGTGCCACCAGTGATTTCGGGGGGGACAGGGGCTACAATGAGCAGTTCTTC
TRBD2	few	TRBJ2-1	TRBV24-1	CATSDSLSLAGLYNEQFF	TGTGCCACCAGTGATTCCCTCAGCCTAGCGGGCCTCTACAATGAGCAGTTCTTC
-	many	TRBJ2-7	TRBV27	CASSLYGGGPYEQYF	TGTGCCAGCAGTTTATATGGCGGAGGGCCCTACGAGCAGTACTTC
-	many	TRBJ2-1	TRBV7-8	CASSLLAVRGNNEQFF	TGTGCCAGCAGCTTATTAGCAGTCCGGGGAAACAATGAGCAGTTCTTC
-	few	TRBJ1-1	TRBV5-1	CASSLGVLKRF	TGCGCCAGCAGCTTGGGGGTCCTAAAGCGGTTT
-	many	TRBJ2-1	TRBV24-1	CATSDSTSGSSGEQFF	TGTGCCACCAGTGATTCCACATCTGGGTCTTCGGGTGAGCAGTTCTTC
-	few	TRBJ1-4	TRBV11-2	CASSPDRLTNEKLFF	TGTGCCAGCAGCCCCGACAGGCTAACTAATGAAAAACTGTTTTTT
TRBD1	many	TRBJ2-1	TRBV15	CATSNTGTVSYNEQFF	TGTGCCACCAGTAACACCGGGACAGTCTCCTACAATGAGCAGTTCTTC
TRBD2	many	TRBJ2-7	TRBV11-1	CASSLAGGSLDEQYF	TGTGCCAGCAGCTTAGCCGGGGGGTCTCTCGACGAGCAGTACTTC
-	-	TRBJ2-7	TRBV28	CASSLSPRTGEQYF	TGTGCCAGCAGTTTATCCCCTAGGACGGGCGAGCAGTACTTC
-	many	TRBJ1-5	TRBV19	CASKGDIQPQHF	TGTGCCAGTAAGGGTGACATTCAGCCCCAGCATTTT
-	-	TRBJ1-2	TRBV11-2	CASSLALGSNYGYTF	TGTGCCAGCAGCTTAGCCCTGGGCAGCAACTATGGCTACACCTTC
TRBD1	-	TRBJ1-1	TRBV29-1	CSVEGLGQGMTEAFF	TGCAGCGTTGAAGGGTTGGGACAGGGGATGACTGAAGCTTTCTTT
-	few	TRBJ1-1	TRBV7-2	CASSLMEAFF	TGTGCCAGCAGCTTAATGGAAGCTTTCTTT
-	-	TRBJ2-5	TRBV6-1	CASSESERRVETQYF	TGTGCCAGCAGTGAATCTGAGCGACGGGTAGAGACCCAGTACTTC
-	many	TRBJ1-2	TRBV12-3/TRBV12-4	CASSLKGPLYGYTF	TGTGCCAGCAGTTTAAAGGGACCTCTCTATGGCTACACCTTC
-	many	TRBJ1-3	TRBV6-2/TRBV6-3	CASTGLGARIDGNTIYF	TGTGCCAGCACTGGCCTCGGGGCGCGGATAGATGGAAACACCATATATTTT
-	many	TRBJ2-5	TRBV5-5	CASSFAGGAGETQYF	TGTGCCAGCAGCTTCGCCGGGGGCGCGGGAGAGACCCAGTACTTC
-	many	TRBJ2-1	TRBV11-2	CASSLDLEGSYNEQFF	TGTGCCAGCAGCTTAGATTTGGAGGGCTCCTACAATGAGCAGTTCTTC
TRBD1	many	TRBJ1-6	TRBV7-8	CASSSLQGAGSPLHF	TGTGCCAGCAGCTCACTACAGGGGGCTGGATCACCCCTCCACTTT
TRBD1	many	TRBJ2-7	TRBV7-2	CASSLVGGQGSYEQYF	TGTGCCAGCAGCTTAGTTGGAGGACAGGGGTCCTACGAGCAGTACTTC
-	many	TRBJ2-1	TRBV19	CASKIVIGSSYNEQFF	TGTGCCAGTAAAATCGTCATCGGGAGCTCCTACAATGAGCAGTTCTTC
TRBD1	many	TRBJ2-1	TRBV12-3/TRBV12-4	CASGQGYNEQFF	TGTGCCAGCGGACAGGGGTACAATGAGCAGTTCTTC
-	-	TRBJ1-4	TRBV28	CASSPVAPKGGTNEKLFF	TGTGCCAGCAGCCCCGTCGCTCCCAAGGGGGGAACTAATGAAAAACTGTTTTTT
TRBD1	many	TRBJ1-5	TRBV6-1	CASRRVPGQGADQPQHF	TGTGCCAGCAGGAGAGTACCGGGACAGGGAGCGGATCAGCCCCAGCATTTT
-	many	TRBJ2-7	TRBV20-1	CSVEPGPAYEQYF	TGCAGTGTGGAACCGGGACCCGCATACGAGCAGTACTTC
-	few	TRBJ1-4	TRBV20-1	CSAFGQWLHATNEKLFF	TGCAGTGCCTTCGGACAGTGGCTGCATGCAACTAATGAAAAACTGTTTTTT
-	many	TRBJ2-3	TRBV2	CASILTGDTQYF	TGTGCCAGCATTTTGACGGGAGATACGCAGTATTTT
-	few	TRBJ1-2	TRBV14	CASSLTGLYYGYTF	TGTGCCAGCAGCCTGACAGGACTCTACTATGGCTACACCTTC
-	-	TRBJ2-7	TRBV7-9	CASSLSLEIGYEQYF	TGTGCCAGCAGCTTATCTCTAGAAATAGGCTACGAGCAGTACTTC
TRBD2	many	TRBJ2-1	TRBV11-2	CASSWNNRAGVGNEQFF	TGTGCCAGCAGCTGGAACAATCGGGCGGGAGTTGGGAATGAGCAGTTCTTC
TRBD2	-	TRBJ2-3	TRBV7-2	CASSLGGGRDSTDTQYF	TGTGCCAGCAGCTTAGGGGGTGGGAGGGATAGCACAGATACGCAGTATTTT
TRBD2	-	TRBJ2-1	TRBV4-1	CASNPGLAGGAYNEQFF	TGCGCCAGCAACCCGGGACTAGCGGGAGGAGCCTACAATGAGCAGTTCTTC
TRBD1	many	TRBJ1-2	TRBV7-2	CASSYIPGTGNYGYTF	TGTGCCAGCAGCTACATACCCGGGACAGGGAACTATGGCTACACCTTC
TRBD1	few	TRBJ2-1	TRBV11-2	CASSQGQGAMNEQFF	TGTGCCAGCAGCCAGGGACAGGGGGCCATGAATGAGCAGTTCTTC
-	-	TRBJ2-2	TRBV19	CASSPPRRTGELFF	TGTGCCAGTAGCCCCCCCAGGCGCACCGGGGAGCTGTTTTTT
-	many	TRBJ2-5	TRBV18	CASSLTSAQETQYF	TGTGCCAGCTCACTAACTTCCGCACAAGAGACCCAGTACTTC
-	many	TRBJ2-7	TRBV5-5	CASSSRGGDSRGYF	TGTGCCAGCAGCTCCCGGGGAGGCGACTCCCGAGGATACTTC
-	-	TRBJ2-2	TRBV24-1	CATSEGSPGELFF	TGTGCCACCAGTGAGGGCAGCCCCGGGGAGCTGTTTTTT
TRBD2	many	TRBJ2-3	TRBV4-3	CASSQWTSGTDTQYF	TGCGCCAGCAGCCAGTGGACTAGCGGCACAGATACGCAGTATTTT
TRBD2	many	TRBJ2-5	TRBV11-2	CASSLDPRAWLPSGEETQYF	TGTGCCAGCAGCTTAGATCCCCGGGCTTGGCTTCCTAGCGGAGAAGAGACCCAGTACTTC
TRBD2	many	TRBJ2-3	TRBV6-2/TRBV6-3	CASRGGRAADTQYF	TGTGCCAGCAGGGGCGGGAGGGCCGCAGATACGCAGTATTTT